A selection of T cell receptor beta chains follows, all from one sample in a study of T cell repertoires in cytomegalovirus infection. TCRdb passed the reads through MiXCR, listing each CDR3 protein once. This table holds over 450,000 distinct CDR3 sequences, roughly 12% found once. Material for sequencing was PBMCs. Every receptor here comes from a human donor in good health (CMV status not recorded). Some clones in this sample may be carry-over from other donors' samples. The CDR3 runs from the conserved cysteine through the conserved F or W. D genes are given only for firm matches. Rows may omit the clone size; those that give it use once, few, many or a size class.

v_gene: TRBV5-1
len: 14
abundance: many
j_gene: TRBJ1-2
d_gene: TRBD1
CDR3nt: TGCGCCAGCAGCTCATCCGGGACAGCCTATGGCTACACCTTC
CDR3aa: CASSSSGTAYGYTF

v_gene: TRBV12-3/TRBV12-4
len: 15
abundance: many
j_gene: TRBJ2-2
d_gene: NA
CDR3nt: TGTGCCAGCAGTCGTCTGTCCGGCGACACCGGGGAGCTGTTTTTT
CDR3aa: CASSRLSGDTGELFF

v_gene: TRBV7-2
len: 17
abundance: many
j_gene: TRBJ2-2
d_gene: TRBD2
CDR3nt: TGTGCCAGCAGCTTAGGACGGGAGGGCCTGGTCACCGGGGAGCTGTTTTTT
CDR3aa: CASSLGREGLVTGELFF

v_gene: TRBV11-2
len: 14
abundance: many
j_gene: TRBJ1-4
d_gene: NA
CDR3nt: TGTGCCAGCAGCTTATTCACCACGAGAGAAAAACTGTTTTTT
CDR3aa: CASSLFTTREKLFF

v_gene: TRBV15
len: 17
abundance: NA
j_gene: TRBJ2-3
d_gene: TRBD2
CDR3nt: TGTGCCACCAGCGGAAAACTAGCGGGAGGGCCTACAGATACGCAGTATTTT
CDR3aa: CATSGKLAGGPTDTQYF

v_gene: TRBV11-2
len: 15
abundance: many
j_gene: TRBJ1-2
d_gene: TRBD1
CDR3nt: TGTGCCAGCAACCCAGGGGGCAGGGGAGGATTTGGCTACACCTTC
CDR3aa: CASNPGGRGGFGYTF

v_gene: TRBV15
len: 15
abundance: many
j_gene: TRBJ1-5
d_gene: TRBD1
CDR3nt: TGTGCCACCAGCAGGGACAGGGGGACCGGTCAGCCCCAGCATTTT
CDR3aa: CATSRDRGTGQPQHF

v_gene: TRBV5-1
len: 16
abundance: NA
j_gene: TRBJ1-4
d_gene: TRBD1
CDR3nt: TGCGCCAGCAGCCTGGGACAGCCCTCTCGAGGTGAAAAACTGTTTTTT
CDR3aa: CASSLGQPSRGEKLFF

v_gene: TRBV5-4
len: 14
abundance: many
j_gene: TRBJ1-1
d_gene: NA
CDR3nt: TGTGCCAGCAGCTTGTCTCTCGGGGCTGGGGAAGCTTTCTTT
CDR3aa: CASSLSLGAGEAFF

v_gene: TRBV7-2
len: 12
abundance: many
j_gene: TRBJ2-3
d_gene: TRBD1
CDR3nt: TGTGCCAGCAACGACAGGGGGCGAACGCAGTATTTT
CDR3aa: CASNDRGRTQYF